A selection of T cell receptor beta chains follows, all from one sample in a study of cytomegalovirus exposure and HLA in healthy donors. Libraries were prepared by immunoSEQ multiplex PCR; TCRdb keeps only in-frame clonotypes and omits some of them. The sample carries about 130,000 clones, about three quarters recorded once. Sequenced sample: PBMCs. These receptors came from a woman aged 40-49 years in good health and CMV-seronegative. The CDR3 runs from the conserved cysteine through the conserved F or W.

TRBJ2-3,TRBV19,CASSVQGVTDTQYF
TRBJ2-6,TRBV5-1,CASRKSGANGLTF
TRBJ2-2,TRBV7-3,CASSSSRERDSTGELFF
TRBJ1-1,TRBV6-5,CASSYGRDTEAFF
TRBJ2-1,TRBV18,CASSPPDRVVNEQFF
TRBJ1-1,TRBV18,CASSVSAGRGAFF
TRBJ2-5,TRBV7-8,CASSIGLAGRYQETQYF
TRBJ1-6,TRBV30,CAWSPPQWDSPLHF
TRBJ1-2,TRBV7-3,CASSLGQGYGYTF
TRBJ1-1,TRBV7-3,CASSRTIPRQGPSEAFF
TRBJ1-2,TRBV6-5,CASSGQGGDPYGYTF
TRBJ2-5,TRBV5-6,CASSFGLAGGETQYF
TRBJ2-2,TRBV5-1,CASSLEAGVAGELFF
TRBJ2-7,TRBV13,CASSSARDIYEQYF
TRBJ1-2,TRBV5-6,CASSLEGLDYGYTF
TRBJ1-2,TRBV5-4,CASSTTGNYGYTF
TRBJ2-5,TRBV2,CASRASGGQETQYF
TRBJ2-2,TRBV28,CASLYGGVSTGELFF
TRBJ1-4,TRBV6-6,CASRQQGGWANEKLFF
TRBJ2-1,TRBV6-5,CASRAWTSGLNEQFF
TRBJ1-5,TRBV18,CASSLDRIDQPQHF
TRBJ2-1,TRBV9,CASSASGGAHNEQFF
TRBJ2-3,TRBV5-4,CASAWAGSTDTQYF
TRBJ2-7,TRBV6-5,CASSLYWDSSYEQYF
TRBJ1-6,TRBV21-1,CASSPGQSPLHF
TRBJ1-1,TRBV28,CASSGLPMNTEAFF
TRBJ2-1,TRBV10-1,CASSGPQGLRDEQFF
TRBJ2-1,TRBV12-5,CASGPGVGEQFF
TRBJ2-6,TRBV19,CASSIRGIAGGAGANVLTF
TRBJ2-7,TRBV5-1,CASSLGGGGPSSYEQYF
TRBJ1-1,TRBV5-4,CASSPRGTEAFF
TRBJ2-1,TRBV5-1,CASSLASGRATGEQFF
TRBJ2-6,TRBV15,CATSRDYGTGPAPGANVLTF
TRBJ2-3,TRBV10-3,CAISDEGARDTQYF
TRBJ1-2,TRBV5-1,CASRDDRGGYGYTF
TRBJ2-5,TRBV7-2,CASSLTGAGGLQETQYF
TRBJ2-5,TRBV29-1,CSVEGMAGDGETQYF
TRBJ2-2,TRBV19,CASGMRGGNTGELFF
TRBJ2-7,TRBV4-1,CASSQDWDRGYEQYF
TRBJ1-5,TRBV19,CASSQGSAANQPQHF
TRBJ2-7,TRBV6-1,CATQGIPYEQYF
TRBJ2-1,TRBV28,CASSEGTGPSYNEQFF
TRBJ1-5,TRBV6-5,CASSRDFPTPQHF
TRBJ2-7,TRBV7-2,CASSLAWRASGDYEQYF
TRBJ1-1,TRBV5-6,CASSLDVGQSEAFF
TRBJ1-3,TRBV6-1,CASSIDRGSGNTIYF
TRBJ2-3,TRBV5-1,CASSRDYSTDTQYF
.,TRBV28,CASSALGAGEDYEQYF
TRBJ1-1,TRBV27,CASSMGQGGDEAFF
.,TRBV9,CASSASASFDYEQYF
TRBJ1-3,TRBV5-6,CASRTGPSGNTIYF
TRBJ1-3,TRBV19,CASNQPPTRNTIYF